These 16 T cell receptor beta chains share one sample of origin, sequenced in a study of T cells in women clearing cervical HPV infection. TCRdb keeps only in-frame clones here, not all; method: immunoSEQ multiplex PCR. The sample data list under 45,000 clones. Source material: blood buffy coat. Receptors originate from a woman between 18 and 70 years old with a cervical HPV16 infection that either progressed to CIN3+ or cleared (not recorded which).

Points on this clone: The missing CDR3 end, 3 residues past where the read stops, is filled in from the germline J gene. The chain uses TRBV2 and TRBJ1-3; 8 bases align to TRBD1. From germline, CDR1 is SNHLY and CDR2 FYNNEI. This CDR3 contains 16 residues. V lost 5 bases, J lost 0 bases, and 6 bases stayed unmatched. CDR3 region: CASSRAGGNSGNTIYF. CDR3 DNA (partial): TGTGCCAGCAGTCGGGCAGGGGGCAACTCTGGAAACACC.

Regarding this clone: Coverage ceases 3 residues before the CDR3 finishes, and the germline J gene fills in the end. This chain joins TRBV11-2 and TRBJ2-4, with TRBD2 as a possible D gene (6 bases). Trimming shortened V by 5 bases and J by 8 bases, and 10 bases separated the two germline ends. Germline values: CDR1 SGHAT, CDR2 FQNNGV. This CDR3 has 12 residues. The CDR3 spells CASSAWGDIQYF. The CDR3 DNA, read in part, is TGTGCCAGCAGCGCGTGGGGGGACATT.

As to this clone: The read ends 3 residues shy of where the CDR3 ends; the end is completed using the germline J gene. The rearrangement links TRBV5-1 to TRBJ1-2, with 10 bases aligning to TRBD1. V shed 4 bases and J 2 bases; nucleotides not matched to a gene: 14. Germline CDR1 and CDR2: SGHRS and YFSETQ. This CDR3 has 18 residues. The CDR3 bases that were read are TGCGCCAGCAGCCCGACCGGGACAGGGGTATCACGGAACTATGGC. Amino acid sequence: CASSPTGTGVSRNYG. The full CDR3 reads CASSPTGTGVSRNYGYTF.

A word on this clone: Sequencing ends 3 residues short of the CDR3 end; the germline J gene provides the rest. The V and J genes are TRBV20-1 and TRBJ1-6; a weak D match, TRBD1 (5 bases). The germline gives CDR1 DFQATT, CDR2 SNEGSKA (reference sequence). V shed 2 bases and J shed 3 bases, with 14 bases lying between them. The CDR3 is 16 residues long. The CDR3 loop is CSARLSGGLYNSPLHF. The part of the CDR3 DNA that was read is TGCAGTGCTAGATTGTCGGGGGGTCTCTATAATTCACCC.

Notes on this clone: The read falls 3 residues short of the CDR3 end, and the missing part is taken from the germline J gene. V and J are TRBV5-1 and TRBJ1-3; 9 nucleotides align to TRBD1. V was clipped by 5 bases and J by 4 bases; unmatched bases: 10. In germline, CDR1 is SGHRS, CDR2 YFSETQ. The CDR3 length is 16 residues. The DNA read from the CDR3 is TGCGCCAGCAGACCAACCGGGACAGGGAAGGGAAACACC. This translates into CASRPTGTGKGNT. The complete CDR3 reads CASRPTGTGKGNTIYF.

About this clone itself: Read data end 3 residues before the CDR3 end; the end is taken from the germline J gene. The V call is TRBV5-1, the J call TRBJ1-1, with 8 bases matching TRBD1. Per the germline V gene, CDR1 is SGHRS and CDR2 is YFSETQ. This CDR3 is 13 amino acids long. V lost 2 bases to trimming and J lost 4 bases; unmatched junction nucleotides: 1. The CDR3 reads CASSLQGGTEAFF. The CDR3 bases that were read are TGCGCCAGCAGCTTACAGGGGGGCACTGAA.

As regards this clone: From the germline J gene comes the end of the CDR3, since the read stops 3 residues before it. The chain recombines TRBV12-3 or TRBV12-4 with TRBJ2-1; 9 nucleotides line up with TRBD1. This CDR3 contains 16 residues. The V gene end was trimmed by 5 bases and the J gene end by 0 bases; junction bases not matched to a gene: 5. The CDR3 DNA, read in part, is TGTGCCAGCAGTCCCTCGGGACAGGGCTCCTACAATGAG. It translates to CASSPSGQGSYNE. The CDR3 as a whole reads CASSPSGQGSYNEQFF.

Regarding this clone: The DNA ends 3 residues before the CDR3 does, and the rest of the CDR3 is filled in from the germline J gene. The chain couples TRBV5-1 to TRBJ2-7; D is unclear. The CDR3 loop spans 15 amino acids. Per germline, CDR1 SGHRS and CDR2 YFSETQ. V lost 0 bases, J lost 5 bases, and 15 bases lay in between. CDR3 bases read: TGCGCCAGCAGCTTGGCCAACGGTTTTCGGGACGAG. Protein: CASSLANGFRDE. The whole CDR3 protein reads CASSLANGFRDEQYF.

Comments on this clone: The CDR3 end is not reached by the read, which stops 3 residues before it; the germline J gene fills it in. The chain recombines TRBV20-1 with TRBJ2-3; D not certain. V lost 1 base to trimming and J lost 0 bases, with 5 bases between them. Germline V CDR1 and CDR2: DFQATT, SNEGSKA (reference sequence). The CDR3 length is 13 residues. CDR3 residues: CSARVGSTDTQYF. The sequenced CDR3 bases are TGCAGTGCTAGAGTCGGTAGCACAGATACG.

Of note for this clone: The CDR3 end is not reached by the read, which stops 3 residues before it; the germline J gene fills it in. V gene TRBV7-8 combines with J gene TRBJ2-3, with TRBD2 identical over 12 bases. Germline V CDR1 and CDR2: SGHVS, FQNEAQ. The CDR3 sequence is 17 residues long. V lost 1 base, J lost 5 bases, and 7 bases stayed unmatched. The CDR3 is CASSLGKLAGGLDTQYF. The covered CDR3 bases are TGTGCCAGCAGCTTAGGGAAACTAGCGGGGGGCCTAGATACG.

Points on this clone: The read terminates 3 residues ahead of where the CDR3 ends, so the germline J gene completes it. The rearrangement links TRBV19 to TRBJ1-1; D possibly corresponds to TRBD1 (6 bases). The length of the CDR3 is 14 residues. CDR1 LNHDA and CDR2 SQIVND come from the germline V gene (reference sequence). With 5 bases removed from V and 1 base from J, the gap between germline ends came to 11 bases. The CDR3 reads CASSSNRENTEAFF. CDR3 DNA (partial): TGTGCCAGTAGTTCCAACAGGGAGAACACTGAA.

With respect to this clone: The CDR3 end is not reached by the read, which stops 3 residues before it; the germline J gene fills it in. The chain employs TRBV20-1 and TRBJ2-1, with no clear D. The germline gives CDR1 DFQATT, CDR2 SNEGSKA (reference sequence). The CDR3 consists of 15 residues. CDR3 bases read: TGCAGCGCTCAACCCGTAACCCTAACCTACAATGAG. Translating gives CSAQPVTLTYNE. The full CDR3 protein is CSAQPVTLTYNEQFF.

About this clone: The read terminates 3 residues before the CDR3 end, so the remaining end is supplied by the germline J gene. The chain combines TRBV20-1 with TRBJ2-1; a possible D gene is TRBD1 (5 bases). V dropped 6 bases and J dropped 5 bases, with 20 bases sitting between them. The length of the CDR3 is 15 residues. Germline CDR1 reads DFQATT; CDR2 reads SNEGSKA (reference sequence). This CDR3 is CSAPGLNRGNNEQFF. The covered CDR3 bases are TGCAGTGCCCCCGGTCTAAATAGGGGAAACAATGAG.

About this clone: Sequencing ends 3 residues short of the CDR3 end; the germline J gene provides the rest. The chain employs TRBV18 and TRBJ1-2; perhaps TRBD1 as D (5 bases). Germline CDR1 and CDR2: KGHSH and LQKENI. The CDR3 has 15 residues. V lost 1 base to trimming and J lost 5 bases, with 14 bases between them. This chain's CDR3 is CASSPQSTETYGYTF. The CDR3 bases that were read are TGTGCCAGCTCACCACAGTCGACAGAGACTTATGGC.

Partial CDR3 DNA: TGCGCCAGCAAGAACCTAGCGGGGGGCTACAATGAG. Its protein product is CASKNLAGGYNE. The CDR3 reads in full as CASKNLAGGYNEQFF. The chain couples TRBV5-1 to TRBJ2-1; TRBD2 agrees at 11 bases. Coverage ceases 3 residues before the CDR3 finishes, and the germline J gene fills in the end. J was trimmed by 3 bases and V by 6 bases; bases with no gene match: 5. Germline CDR1 reads SGHRS; CDR2 reads YFSETQ. The CDR3 covers 15 residues.

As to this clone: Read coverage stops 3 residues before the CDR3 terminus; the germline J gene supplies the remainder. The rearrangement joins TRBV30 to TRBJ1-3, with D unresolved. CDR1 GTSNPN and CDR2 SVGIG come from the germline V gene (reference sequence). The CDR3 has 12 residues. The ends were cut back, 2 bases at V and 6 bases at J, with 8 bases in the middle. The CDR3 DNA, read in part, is TGTGCCTGGAGTCCCCAGGAAAACACC. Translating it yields CAWSPQENT. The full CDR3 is CAWSPQENTIYF. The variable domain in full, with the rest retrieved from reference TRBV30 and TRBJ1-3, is SQTIHQWPATLVQPVGSPLSLECTVEGTSNPNLYWYRQAAGRGLQLLFYSVGIGQISSEVPQNLSASRPQDRQFILSSKKLLLSDSGFYLCAWSPQENTIYFGEGSWLTVV.